This T cell receptor (beta chain) was captured in a study of OX40 agonist ivuxolimab in advanced cancers. Of note for this clone: Its antigen is not known.

V lost 1 base to trimming and J lost 2 bases; unmatched junction nucleotides: 6. Germline V gene data show CDR1 as SGHNT and CDR2 as YYREEE (reference sequence). This CDR3 comprises 17 residues. On cycle 4 day 1 and cycle 7 day 1, as well as at baseline, blood was sampled. This table comes from immunoSEQ multiplex PCR, and its TCRdb copy is limited to in-frame clones, with some not included. The data hold 59,000 or so clones, with 65% to 90% observed a single time. Study-level results: Which antigen the expanded peripheral T cells recognized is unknown. Low normalized T-cell clonal expansion was also seen in some nonresponders.

The source was CD4+ or CD8+ T cells sorted from blood, collected in a trial of the OX40 agonist ivuxolimab. This chain joins TRBV5-4 and TRBJ2-5, with TRBD2 matching 12 bases. The receptor comes from an adult with an advanced solid tumor such as melanoma, head and neck, liver or kidney cancer. In DNA, the CDR3 is TGTGCCAGCAGCTTGTGGGCTAGCGGGGGGGTACAAGAGACCCAGTACTTC. Translation gives CASSLWASGGVQETQYF. The entire variable domain, with the rest obtained from reference TRBV5-4 and TRBJ2-5, is as follows: ETGVTQSPTHLIKTRGQQVTLRCSSQSGHNTVSWYQQALGQGPQFIFQYYREEENGRGNFPPRFSGLQFPNYSSELNVNALELDDSALYLCASSLWASGGVQETQYFGPGTRLLVL.